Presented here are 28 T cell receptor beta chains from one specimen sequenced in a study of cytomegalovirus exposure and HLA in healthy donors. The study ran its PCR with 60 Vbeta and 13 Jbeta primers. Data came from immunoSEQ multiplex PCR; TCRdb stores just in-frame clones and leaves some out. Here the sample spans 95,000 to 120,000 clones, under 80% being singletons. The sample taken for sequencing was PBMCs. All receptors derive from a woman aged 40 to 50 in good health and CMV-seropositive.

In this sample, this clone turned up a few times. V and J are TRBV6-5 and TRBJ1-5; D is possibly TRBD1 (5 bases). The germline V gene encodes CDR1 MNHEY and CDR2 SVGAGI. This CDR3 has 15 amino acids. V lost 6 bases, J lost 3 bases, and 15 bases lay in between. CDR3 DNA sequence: TGTGCCAGCAGACTCGACCCCAGGGCCAATCAGCCCCAGCATTTT. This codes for CASRLDPRANQPQHF.

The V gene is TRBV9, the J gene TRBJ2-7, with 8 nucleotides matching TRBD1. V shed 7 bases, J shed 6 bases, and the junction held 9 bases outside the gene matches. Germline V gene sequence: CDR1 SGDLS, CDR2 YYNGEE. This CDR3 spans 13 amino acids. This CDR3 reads CASAGTGLGEQYF. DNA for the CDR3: TGTGCCAGCGCCGGGACAGGACTTGGCGAGCAGTACTTC.

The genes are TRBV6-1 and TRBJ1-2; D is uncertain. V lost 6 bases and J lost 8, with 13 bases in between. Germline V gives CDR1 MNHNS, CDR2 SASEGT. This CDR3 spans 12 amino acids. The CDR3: CASRTIGGGYTF. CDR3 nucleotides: TGTGCCAGCAGGACCATTGGCGGGGGCTACACCTTC.

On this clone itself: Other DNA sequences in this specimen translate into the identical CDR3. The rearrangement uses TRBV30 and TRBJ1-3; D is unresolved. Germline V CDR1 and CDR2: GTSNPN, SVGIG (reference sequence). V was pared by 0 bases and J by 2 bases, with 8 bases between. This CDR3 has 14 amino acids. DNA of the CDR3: TGTGCCTGGAGTGTCGAGAGGGCTGGAAACACCATATATTTT. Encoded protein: CAWSVERAGNTIYF. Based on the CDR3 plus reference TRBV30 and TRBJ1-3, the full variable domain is SQTIHQWPATLVQPVGSPLSLECTVEGTSNPNLYWYRQAAGRGLQLLFYSVGIGQISSEVPQNLSASRPQDRQFILSSKKLLLSDSGFYLCAWSVERAGNTIYFGEGSWLTVV.

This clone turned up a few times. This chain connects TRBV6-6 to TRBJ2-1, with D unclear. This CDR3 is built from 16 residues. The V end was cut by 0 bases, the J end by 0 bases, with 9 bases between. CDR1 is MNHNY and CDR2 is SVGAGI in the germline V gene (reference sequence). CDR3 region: CASSYSNTPSYNEQFF. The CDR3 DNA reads TGTGCCAGCAGTTACTCGAACACCCCCTCCTACAATGAGCAGTTCTTC.

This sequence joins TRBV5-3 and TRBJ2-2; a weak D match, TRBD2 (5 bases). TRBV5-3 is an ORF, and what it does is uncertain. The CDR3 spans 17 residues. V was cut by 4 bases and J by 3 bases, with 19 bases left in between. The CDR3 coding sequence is TGTGCCAGAAGCCGGGAAGGGCCCGATGCGGACACCGGGGAGCTGTTTTTT. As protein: CARSREGPDADTGELFF.

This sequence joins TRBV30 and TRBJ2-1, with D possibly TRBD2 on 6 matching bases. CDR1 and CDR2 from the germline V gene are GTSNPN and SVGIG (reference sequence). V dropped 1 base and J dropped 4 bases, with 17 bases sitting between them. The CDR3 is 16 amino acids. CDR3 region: CAWSGKGAGSYNEQFF. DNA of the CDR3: TGTGCCTGGAGTGGGAAAGGGGCGGGGTCGTACAATGAGCAGTTCTTC.

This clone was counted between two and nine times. This CDR3 is CASSTTGSRNSNQPQHF. The CDR3 coding sequence is TGTGCCAGTAGTACAACAGGGTCCCGTAATAGCAATCAGCCCCAGCATTTT. This chain connects TRBV19 to TRBJ1-5; tentative D call: TRBD1 (6 bases). Per the germline V gene, CDR1 is LNHDA and CDR2 is SQIVND (reference sequence). Trimming removed 4 bases from V and 0 bases from J, with 16 bases in between. This CDR3 region has 17 residues.

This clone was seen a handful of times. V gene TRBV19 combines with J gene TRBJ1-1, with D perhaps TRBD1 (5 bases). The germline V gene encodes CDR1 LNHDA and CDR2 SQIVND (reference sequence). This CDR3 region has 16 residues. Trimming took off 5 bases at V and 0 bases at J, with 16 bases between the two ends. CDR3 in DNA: TGTGCCAGTAGTCCGCAGACAGTCAGGCTGAACACTGAAGCTTTCTTT. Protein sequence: CASSPQTVRLNTEAFF.

CDR3 in DNA: TGTGCCAGCAGCTACAAGTGGCAGGGCGACGAGCAGTACTTC. Translation: CASSYKWQGDEQYF. This chain links TRBV7-2 with TRBJ2-7; tentative D call: TRBD1 (5 bases). The CDR3 has 14 residues. From germline, CDR1 is SGHTA and CDR2 FQGNSA. Trimming cost V 4 bases and J 5 bases, with 15 bases left between them.

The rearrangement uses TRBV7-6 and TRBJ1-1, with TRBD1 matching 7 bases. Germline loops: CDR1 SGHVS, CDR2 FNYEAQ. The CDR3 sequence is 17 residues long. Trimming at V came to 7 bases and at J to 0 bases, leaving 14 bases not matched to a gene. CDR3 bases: TGTGCCAGCATCCCCCTTGGGGGACAGACCATGAACACTGAAGCTTTCTTT. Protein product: CASIPLGGQTMNTEAFF.

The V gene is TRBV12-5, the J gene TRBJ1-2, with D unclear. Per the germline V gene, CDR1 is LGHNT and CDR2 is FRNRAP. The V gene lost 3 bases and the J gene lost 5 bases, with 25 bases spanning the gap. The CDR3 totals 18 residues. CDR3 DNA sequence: TGTGCTAGTGGTTTACCCGACTCAGTGAGGTTCTCTGGTTATGGCTACACCTTC. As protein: CASGLPDSVRFSGYGYTF.

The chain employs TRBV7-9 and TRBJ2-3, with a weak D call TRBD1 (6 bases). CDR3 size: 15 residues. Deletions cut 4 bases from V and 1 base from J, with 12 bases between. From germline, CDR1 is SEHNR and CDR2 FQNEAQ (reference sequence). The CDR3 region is CASSSYRTGTDTQYF. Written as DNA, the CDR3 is TGTGCCAGCAGCTCATACCGGACAGGCACAGATACGCAGTATTTT.

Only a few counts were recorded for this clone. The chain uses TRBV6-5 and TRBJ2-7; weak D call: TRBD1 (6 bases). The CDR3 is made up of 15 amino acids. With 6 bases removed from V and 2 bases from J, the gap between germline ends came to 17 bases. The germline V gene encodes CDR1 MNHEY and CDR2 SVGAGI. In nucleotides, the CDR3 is TGTGCCAGCAGCGCTATCAGGGGAAACCCCTACGAGCAGTACTTC. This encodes CASSAIRGNPYEQYF.

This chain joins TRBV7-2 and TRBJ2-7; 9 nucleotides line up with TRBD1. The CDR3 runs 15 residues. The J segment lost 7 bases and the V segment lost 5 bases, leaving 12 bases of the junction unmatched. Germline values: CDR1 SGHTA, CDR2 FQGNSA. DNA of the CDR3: TGTGCCAGCAGCCCGGAGACAGGGGGATTGAGAGAGCAGTACTTC. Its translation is CASSPETGGLREQYF.

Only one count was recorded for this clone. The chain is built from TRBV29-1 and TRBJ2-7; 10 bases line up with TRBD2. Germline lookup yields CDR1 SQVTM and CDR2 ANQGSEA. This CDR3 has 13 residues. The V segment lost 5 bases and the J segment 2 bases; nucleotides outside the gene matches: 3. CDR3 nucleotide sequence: TGCAGCGTTACTAGCGGGGTACCCTACGAGCAGTACTTC. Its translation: CSVTSGVPYEQYF.

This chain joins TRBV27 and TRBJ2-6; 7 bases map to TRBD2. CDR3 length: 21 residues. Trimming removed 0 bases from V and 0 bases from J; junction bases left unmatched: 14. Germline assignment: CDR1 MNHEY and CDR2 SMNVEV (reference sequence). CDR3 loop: CASSLSMGGGRRSSGANVLTF. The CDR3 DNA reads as TGTGCCAGCAGTTTATCAATGGGGGGGGGACGCAGGAGCTCTGGGGCCAACGTCCTGACTTTC.

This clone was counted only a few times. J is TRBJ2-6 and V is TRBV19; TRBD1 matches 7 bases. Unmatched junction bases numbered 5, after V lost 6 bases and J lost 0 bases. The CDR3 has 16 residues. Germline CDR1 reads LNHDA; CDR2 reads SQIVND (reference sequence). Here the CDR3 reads CASSRGQFSGANVLTF. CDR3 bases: TGTGCCAGTAGCAGGGGACAGTTCTCTGGGGCCAACGTCCTGACTTTC.

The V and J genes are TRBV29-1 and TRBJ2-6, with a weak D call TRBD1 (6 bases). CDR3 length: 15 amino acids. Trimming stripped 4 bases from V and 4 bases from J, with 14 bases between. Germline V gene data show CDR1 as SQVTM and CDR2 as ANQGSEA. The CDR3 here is CSVGQAVAGANVLTF. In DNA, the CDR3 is TGCAGCGTTGGACAGGCGGTGGCGGGGGCCAACGTCCTGACTTTC.

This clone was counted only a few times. CDR3 loop: CASSSFTAGNQPQHF. The CDR3 bases are TGTGCCAGCAGTTCTTTTACTGCAGGGAATCAGCCCCAGCATTTT. The chain employs TRBV2 and TRBJ1-5, with D possibly matching TRBD1 (5 bases). The CDR3 consists of 15 residues. Germline V gives CDR1 SNHLY, CDR2 FYNNEI. Trimming took 5 bases from V and 4 from J, leaving 15 bases between them.

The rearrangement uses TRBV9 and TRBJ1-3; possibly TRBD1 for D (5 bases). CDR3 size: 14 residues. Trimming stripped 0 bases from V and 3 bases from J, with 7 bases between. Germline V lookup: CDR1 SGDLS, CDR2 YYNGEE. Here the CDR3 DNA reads TGTGCCAGCAGCGTAGAAACAGGTGGAAACACCATATATTTT. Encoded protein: CASSVETGGNTIYF.

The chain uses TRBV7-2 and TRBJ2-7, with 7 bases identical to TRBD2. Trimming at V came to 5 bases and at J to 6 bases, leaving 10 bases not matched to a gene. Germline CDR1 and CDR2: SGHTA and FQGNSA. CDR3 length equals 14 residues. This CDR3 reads CASSPGRGEGEQYF. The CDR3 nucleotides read TGTGCCAGCAGCCCCGGTAGAGGGGAGGGCGAGCAGTACTTC.

The chain's CDR3 is CASSPEPEGSPLHF. As DNA, the CDR3 is TGTGCCAGCAGCCCGGAACCAGAGGGTTCACCCCTCCACTTT. The chain has TRBV5-4 and TRBJ1-6; no reliable D call. Per the germline V gene, CDR1 is SGHNT and CDR2 is YYREEE (reference sequence). CDR3 length: 14 residues. The V and J ends lost 4 bases and 9 bases respectively, with 14 bases between them.

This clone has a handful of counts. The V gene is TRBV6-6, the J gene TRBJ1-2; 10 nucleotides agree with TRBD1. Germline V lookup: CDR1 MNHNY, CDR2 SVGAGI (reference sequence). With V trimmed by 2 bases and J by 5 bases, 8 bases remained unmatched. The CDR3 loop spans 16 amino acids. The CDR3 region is CASSYATGTGVYGYTF. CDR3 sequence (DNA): TGTGCCAGCAGTTACGCCACCGGGACAGGGGTGTATGGCTACACCTTC.

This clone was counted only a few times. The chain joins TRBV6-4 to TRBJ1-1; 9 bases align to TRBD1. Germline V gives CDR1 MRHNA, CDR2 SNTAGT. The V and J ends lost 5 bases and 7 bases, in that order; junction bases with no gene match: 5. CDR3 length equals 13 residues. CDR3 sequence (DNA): TGTGCCAGCAGTCGAAGACAGGGGGATGAAGCTTTCTTT. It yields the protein CASSRRQGDEAFF.

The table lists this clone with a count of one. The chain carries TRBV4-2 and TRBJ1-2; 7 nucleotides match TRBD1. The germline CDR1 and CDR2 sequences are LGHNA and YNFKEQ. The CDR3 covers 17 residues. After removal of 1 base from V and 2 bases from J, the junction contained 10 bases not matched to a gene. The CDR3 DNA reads TGTGCCAGCAGCCAAGCCCAAGTTGCGACAGGGAACTATGGCTACACCTTC. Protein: CASSQAQVATGNYGYTF.

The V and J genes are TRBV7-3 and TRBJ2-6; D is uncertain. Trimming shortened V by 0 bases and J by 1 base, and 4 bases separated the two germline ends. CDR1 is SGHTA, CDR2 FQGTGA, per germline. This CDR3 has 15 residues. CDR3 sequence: CASSLTGSGANVLTF. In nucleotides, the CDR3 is TGTGCCAGCAGCTTAACCGGGTCTGGGGCCAACGTCCTGACTTTC.

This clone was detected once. CDR3 bases: TGCGCCAGCCTATCTAGTCAGGATACGCAGTATTTT. Residues: CASLSSQDTQYF. The chain is built from TRBV5-1 and TRBJ2-3; D is undetermined. CDR3 length: 12 residues. The germline V gene encodes CDR1 SGHRS and CDR2 YFSETQ. V lost 7 bases and J 6 bases, leaving 12 bases between the germline ends.